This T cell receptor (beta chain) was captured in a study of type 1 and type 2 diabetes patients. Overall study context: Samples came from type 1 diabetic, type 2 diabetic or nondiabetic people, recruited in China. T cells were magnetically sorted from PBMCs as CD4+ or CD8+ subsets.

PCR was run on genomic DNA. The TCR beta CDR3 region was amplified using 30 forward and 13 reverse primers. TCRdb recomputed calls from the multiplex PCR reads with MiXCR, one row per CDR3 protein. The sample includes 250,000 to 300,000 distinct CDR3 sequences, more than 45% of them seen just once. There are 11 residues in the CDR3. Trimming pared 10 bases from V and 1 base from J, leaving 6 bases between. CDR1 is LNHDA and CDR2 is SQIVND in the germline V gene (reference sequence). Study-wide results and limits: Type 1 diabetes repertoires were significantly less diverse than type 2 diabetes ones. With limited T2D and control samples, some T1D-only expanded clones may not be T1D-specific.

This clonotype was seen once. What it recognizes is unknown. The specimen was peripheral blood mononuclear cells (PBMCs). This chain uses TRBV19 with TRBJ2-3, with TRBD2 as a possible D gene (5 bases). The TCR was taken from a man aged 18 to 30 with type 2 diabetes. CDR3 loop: CANGGTDTQYF. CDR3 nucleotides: TGTGCCAACGGGGGCACAGATACGCAGTATTTT.